This T cell receptor beta chain was captured in a study of cytomegalovirus exposure and HLA in healthy donors. General observations from the study: TCR beta sequences numbering around 15,000 were associated with HLA alleles at 0.05 false discovery rate in a later analysis.

Germline values: CDR1 LGHNA, CDR2 YSLEER. CDR3 length: 16 residues. Trimming removed 0 bases at V and 0 bases at J, with 6 bases between. In the case of this clone: Its antigen is still unknown.

The PCR had 60 Vbeta and 13 Jbeta primers. TCRdb's copy holds only in-frame clones and misses some; the assay was immunoSEQ multiplex PCR. The table lists approximately 90,000 clones, roughly two thirds of them singletons, with around 16% in the top ten. This chain uses TRBV4-3 with TRBJ2-6; D unclear. This receptor was obtained from a woman in her 50s in good health and CMV-seropositive. The sequenced sample consisted of PBMCs. The chain's CDR3 is CASSQEGSSGANVLTF. The CDR3 coding sequence is TGCGCCAGCAGCCAAGAGGGCAGCTCTGGGGCCAACGTCCTGACTTTC.